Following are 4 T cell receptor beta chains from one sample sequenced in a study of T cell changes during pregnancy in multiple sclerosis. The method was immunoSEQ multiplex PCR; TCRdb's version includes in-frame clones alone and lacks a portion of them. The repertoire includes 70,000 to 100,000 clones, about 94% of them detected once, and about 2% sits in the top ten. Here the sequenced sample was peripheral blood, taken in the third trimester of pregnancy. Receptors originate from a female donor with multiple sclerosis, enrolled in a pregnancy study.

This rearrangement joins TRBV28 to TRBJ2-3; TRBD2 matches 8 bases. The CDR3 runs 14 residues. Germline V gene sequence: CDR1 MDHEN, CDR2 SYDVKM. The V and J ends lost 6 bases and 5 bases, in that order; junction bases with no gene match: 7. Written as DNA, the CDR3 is TGTGCCAGCAGCACAGCGGGAGCTATAGATACGCAGTATTTT. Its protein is CASSTAGAIDTQYF.

The chain's CDR3 is CASSLRSPHRANPGELFF. For the CDR3, the DNA is TGTGCCAGCAGTTTAAGATCGCCCCACAGGGCTAATCCCGGGGAGCTGTTTTTT. The chain employs TRBV27 and TRBJ2-2; a weak D match, TRBD1 (6 bases). V lost 2 bases, J lost 6 bases, and 22 bases lay in between. The CDR3 is 18 residues long. Looked up from germline, CDR1 is MNHEY and CDR2 is SMNVEV (reference sequence).

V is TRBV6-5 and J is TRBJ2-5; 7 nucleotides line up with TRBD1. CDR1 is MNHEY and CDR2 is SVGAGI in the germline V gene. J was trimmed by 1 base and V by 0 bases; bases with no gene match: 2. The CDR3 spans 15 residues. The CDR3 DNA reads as TGTGCCAGCAGTTACTCGGGGGACAGCCAAGAGACCCAGTACTTC. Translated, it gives CASSYSGDSQETQYF.

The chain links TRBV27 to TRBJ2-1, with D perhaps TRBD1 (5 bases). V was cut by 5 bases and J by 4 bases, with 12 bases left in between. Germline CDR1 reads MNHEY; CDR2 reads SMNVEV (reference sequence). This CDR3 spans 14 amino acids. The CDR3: CASSPLQGYNEQFF. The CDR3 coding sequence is TGTGCCAGCAGTCCTCTGCAGGGTTACAATGAGCAGTTCTTC.